Presented here are 7 T cell receptor beta chains from one specimen sequenced in a study of blood T cell repertoires in COVID-19. The method was immunoSEQ multiplex PCR; TCRdb's version includes in-frame clones alone and lacks a portion of them. The repertoire holds about 140,000 clones, with about 79% as singletons. The sequenced sample was PBMCs or T cells enriched from blood (not recorded which). All receptors derive from a woman between 45 and 60 years old who had recovered from COVID-19.

The chain employs TRBV27 and TRBJ1-3, with D possibly TRBD1 on 6 matching bases. V lost 5 bases to trimming and J lost 1 base, with 15 bases between them. Germline V gives CDR1 MNHEY, CDR2 SMNVEV (reference sequence). The CDR3 sequence is 16 residues long. CDR3 residues: CASSRLGGASGNTIYF. The CDR3 DNA reads TGTGCCAGCAGTCGCCTGGGGGGGGCGTCTGGAAACACCATATATTTT.

The V gene is TRBV6-6, the J gene TRBJ2-5, with D possibly TRBD1 on 7 matching bases. With 7 bases removed from V and 4 bases from J, the gap between germline ends came to 13 bases. Germline-derived CDR1 and CDR2 are MNHNY and SVGAGI (reference sequence). CDR3 length: 13 amino acids. The CDR3 region has the DNA TGTGCCAGCACTCAGGGGGGCCCAGAGACCCAGTACTTC. This encodes CASTQGGPETQYF.

The V gene is TRBV2, the J gene TRBJ2-1; D possibly corresponds to TRBD1 (5 bases). Germline V gives CDR1 SNHLY, CDR2 FYNNEI. This CDR3 region has 19 residues. Trimming cost V 8 bases and J 0 bases, with 26 bases left between them. The chain's CDR3 is CASLKTRATILSSYNEQFF. The CDR3 region has the DNA TGTGCCAGCCTAAAGACCAGGGCTACTATCCTAAGCTCCTACAATGAGCAGTTCTTC.

The rearrangement links TRBV30 to TRBJ2-5; TRBD2 matches at 12 bases. The length of the CDR3 is 14 residues. Germline assignment: CDR1 GTSNPN and CDR2 SVGIG (reference sequence). V was pared by 5 bases and J by 5 bases, with 6 bases of the junction left unmatched. The CDR3 loop reads CAWGPGTSGETQYF. The CDR3 DNA reads as TGTGCCTGGGGCCCCGGGACTAGCGGGGAGACCCAGTACTTC.

The table lists this clone with a count of one. This sequence joins TRBV5-1 and TRBJ1-6, with 8 bases matching TRBD1. CDR3 length: 16 amino acids. J gave up 4 bases and V 3 bases, and 6 bases lay outside the gene matches. Germline V lookup: CDR1 SGHRS, CDR2 YFSETQ. The CDR3 sequence is CASSWGTGSYNSPLHF. The DNA of the CDR3 is TGCGCCAGCAGCTGGGGGACAGGTTCATATAATTCACCCCTCCACTTT.

The rearrangement uses TRBV24-1 and TRBJ1-2; D may be TRBD1 (6 bases). Germline V CDR1 and CDR2: KGHDR, SFDVKD. CDR3 length: 13 residues. The V end lost 4 bases, the J end lost 8 bases, and 13 bases lay between the germline ends. In nucleotides, the CDR3 is TGTGCCACCAGTGAGGTTCTGGGGACAGGCTACACCTTC. Its translation is CATSEVLGTGYTF.

The chain joins TRBV27 to TRBJ1-4, with unresolved D. The germline V gene has CDR1 MNHEY and CDR2 SMNVEV (reference sequence). The CDR3 contains 13 residues. Deletions cut 5 bases from V and 8 bases from J, with 12 bases between. The CDR3 protein is CASSRRPGEKLFF. The CDR3 nucleotides are TGTGCCAGCAGTAGAAGACCGGGGGAAAAACTGTTTTTT. Supplemented by reference TRBV27 and TRBJ1-4, the full variable domain reads EAQVTQNPRYLITVTGKKLTVTCSQNMNHEYMSWYRQDPGLGLRQIYYSMNVEVTDKGDVPEGYKVSRKEKRNFPLILESPSPNQTSLYFCASSRRPGEKLFFGSGTQLSVL.